These 28 T cell receptor beta chains originate from one sample sequenced in a study of molecular identifiers for immune sequencing clone quantification. One entry per CDR3 protein, called by TCRdb with MiXCR from the PCR reads. The sample consists of about 510,000 distinct CDR3 sequences, 20% to 25% of them appearing once. The sequenced material came from naive CD8+ T cells from blood, with Jurkat cell RNA spiked in. The sample's subset: FACS-sorted CD8+CD4-CCR7+CD45RA+ naive T cells. These receptors all come from a human donor in good health. Some libraries in this study had Jurkat cell RNA spiked in.

Notes on this clonotype: This could be a read error, since a much larger clone is one nucleotide away. The chain links TRBV30 to TRBJ2-2; D tentatively reads TRBD1 or TRBD2 (5 bases each). This CDR3 has 13 residues. CDR1 and CDR2 (germline): GTSNPN, SVGIG (reference sequence). CDR3 in amino acids: CAWNSGYAGELLF. CDR3 sequence (DNA): TGTGCCTGGAACTCAGGGTATGCCGGGGAGCTGCTTTTT.

This clonotype came up a few times. The chain is built from TRBV24-1 and TRBJ1-6, with 7 positions matching TRBD1. After removal of 6 bases from V and 3 bases from J, the junction contained 4 bases not matched to a gene. The germline gives CDR1 KGHDR, CDR2 SFDVKD. There are 15 residues in the CDR3. The CDR3 DNA follows: TGTGCCACCAGTACAGGGGACCACTATAATTCACCCCTCCACTTT. This translates into CATSTGDHYNSPLHF.

This clonotype was seen a few times. One base away lies a much larger clone, so this may be a sequencing read error. The V gene is TRBV4-3, the J gene TRBJ1-3; 7 bases align to TRBD1. The CDR3 is made up of 16 amino acids. Germline lookup yields CDR1 LGHNA and CDR2 YSLEER. The CDR3 region is CACSQGDSTAGNTIYF. The DNA of the CDR3 is TGCGCCTGCAGCCAGGGGGACAGTACGGCTGGAAACACCATATATTTT.

The CDR3 bases are TGTGCCAGCAGCGCCAGGGAAACGCCTTACAATGAGCAGTTCTTC. It specifies CASSARETPYNEQFF. J is TRBJ2-1 and V is TRBV12-3 or TRBV12-4; D is perhaps TRBD1 (5 bases). The CDR3 sequence is 15 residues long. V was shortened by 6 bases and J by 4 bases, with 16 bases between the two germline ends.

About this clonotype: It may be a read error: a sequence one base away is much more abundant. The chain joins TRBV7-2 to TRBJ2-7; D is possibly TRBD1 (6 bases). CDR3 length: 15 residues. Germline CDR1 SGHTA, CDR2 FQGNSA. CDR3 DNA sequence: TGTGCCAGCAGCTCCTCAATGGACAGCTCCTACGAGCGGTACTTC. Translating gives CASSSSMDSSYERYF.

This clonotype was detected many times. J is TRBJ2-5 and V is TRBV6-5; the D gene is possibly TRBD1 (5 bases). Trimming pared 3 bases from V and 4 bases from J, leaving 9 bases between. Germline lookup yields CDR1 MNHEY and CDR2 SVGAGI. The CDR3 is made up of 13 amino acids. The CDR3: CASSYSGSETQYF. The CDR3 coding sequence is TGTGCCAGCAGTTATTCAGGGTCAGAGACCCAGTACTTC.

Ten or more counts support this clonotype. The chain has TRBV7-9 and TRBJ2-1; D may be TRBD2 (7 bases). This CDR3 has 14 amino acids. The germline CDR1 and CDR2 sequences are SEHNR and FQNEAQ (reference sequence). The V and J ends lost 5 bases and 1 base respectively, with 9 bases between them. The CDR3: CASSEGGSYNEQFF. The CDR3 DNA follows: TGTGCCAGCAGCGAGGGGGGGTCCTACAATGAGCAGTTCTTC.

Here the CDR3 DNA reads TGCAGCGGCGTAAACTTGGACGAGCAGTACTTC. Its translation is CSGVNLDEQYF. The chain is built from TRBV29-1 and TRBJ2-7, with D hard to call. From germline, CDR1 is SQVTM and CDR2 ANQGSEA. The CDR3 sequence is 11 residues long. The ends were cut back, 7 bases at V and 5 bases at J, with 12 bases in the middle.

As for this clonotype: Since the CDR3 does not end with the conserved phenylalanine or tryptophan, this likely comes from a read error. V is TRBV27 and J is TRBJ2-3; the D is unclear. The germline V gene has CDR1 MNHEY and CDR2 SMNVEV (reference sequence). The V and J ends lost 6 bases and 0 bases respectively, with 13 bases between them. There are 15 residues in the CDR3. CDR3: CASRSLLSSTDTQYS. CDR3 coding DNA: TGTGCCAGCAGGTCTCTTCTCTCTAGCACAGATACGCAGTATTCT.

A note on this clonotype: This sequence may be a read error, since a much larger clone differs from it by one base. No conserved phenylalanine or tryptophan ends this CDR3, so it is likely a read error. The chain is built from TRBV7-6 and TRBJ2-3; D is possibly TRBD2 (6 bases). The V end lost 1 base, the J end lost 2 bases, and 13 bases lay between the germline ends. Germline V CDR1 and CDR2: SGHVS, FNYEAQ. This CDR3 is 16 amino acids long. The CDR3 spells CASSLGGVGLTDTQYS. The CDR3 region has the DNA TGTGCCAGCAGCTTAGGGGGGGTCGGCCTCACAGATACGCAGTATTCT.

The chain uses TRBV4-2 and TRBJ2-5; unclear D gene. V was pared by 1 base and J by 1 base, with 10 bases between. Germline assignment: CDR1 LGHNA and CDR2 YNFKEQ. The CDR3 has 15 amino acids. The CDR3 coding sequence is TGTGCCAGCAGCCAAGCTAGACTGCTCCAAGAGACCCAGTACTTC. Amino acids: CASSQARLLQETQYF.

The table lists this clonotype with a few counts. V is TRBV4-1 and J is TRBJ1-4; D unclear. CDR1 is MGHRA, CDR2 YSYEKL, per germline. The CDR3 spans 15 residues. V was clipped by 3 bases and J by 17 bases, with 25 bases between them. The CDR3 reads CASSQVQADNEKPFF. In DNA form, the CDR3 reads TGCGCCAGCAGCCAGGTGCAGGCAGATAATGAAAAACCCTTTTTT.

The genes are TRBV6-1 and TRBJ1-5; TRBD1 agrees at 8 bases. The V gene end was trimmed by 6 bases and the J gene end by 0 bases; junction bases not matched to a gene: 10. The CDR3 contains 17 residues. The germline gives CDR1 MNHNS, CDR2 SASEGT. This chain's CDR3 is CASRDREKFYSNQPQHF. In nucleotides, the CDR3 is TGTGCCAGCAGGGACAGGGAGAAGTTTTATAGCAATCAGCCCCAGCATTTT.

This clonotype was counted between two and nine times. This chain uses TRBV6-2 or TRBV6-3 with TRBJ2-1; perhaps TRBD1 as D (5 bases). The CDR3 sequence is 14 residues long. Germline V gives CDR1 MNHEY, CDR2 SVGEGT. V was shortened by 2 bases and J by 5 bases, with 10 bases between the two germline ends. The CDR3 loop reads CASSYVRDDNEQFF. CDR3 sequence (DNA): TGTGCCAGCAGTTACGTCAGGGATGACAATGAGCAGTTCTTC.

V is TRBV2 and J is TRBJ2-3; 8 nucleotides match TRBD2. Trimming at V came to 7 bases and at J to 1 base, leaving 7 bases not matched to a gene. The CDR3 length is 15 residues. Looked up from germline, CDR1 is SNHLY and CDR2 is FYNNEI. The chain's CDR3 is CASILTSARTDTQYF. The CDR3, as DNA: TGTGCCAGCATCCTGACTAGCGCCCGCACAGATACGCAGTATTTT. Full variable domain (remainder filled in from reference TRBV2 and TRBJ2-3): EPEVTQTPSHQVTQMGQEVILRCVPISNHLYFYWYRQILGQKVEFLVSFYNNEISEKSEIFDDQFSVERPDGSNFTLKIRSTKLEDSAMYFCASILTSARTDTQYFGPGTRLTVL.

This clonotype was detected only a few times. This sequence joins TRBV30 and TRBJ2-5, with D maybe TRBD2 (5 bases). The CDR3 has 15 residues. V gave up 1 base and J gave up 5 bases, with 17 bases separating them. Per the germline V gene, CDR1 is GTSNPN and CDR2 is SVGIG (reference sequence). CDR3 DNA: TGTGCCTGGAGTGACCCCCGGACTCCGCATGAGACCCAGTACTTC. This gives the protein CAWSDPRTPHETQYF.

About this clonotype itself: A single base separates this from a much larger clone, so it may be a read error. This chain connects TRBV6-2 or TRBV6-3 to TRBJ2-7; 11 bases are a match to TRBD2. J was trimmed by 7 bases and V by 4 bases; bases with no gene match: 9. Germline assignment: CDR1 MNHEY and CDR2 SVGEGT. The CDR3 runs 15 residues. The CDR3 sequence: CASSFSRLAGGEQYF. The CDR3 DNA reads TGTGCCAGCAGTTTCTCGCGGCTAGCGGGAGGTGAGCAGTACTTC.

Comment on this clonotype: The germline gene is not matched at one end of the junction; a read error may be the cause. The rearrangement joins TRBV5-6 to TRBJ2-3, with D unclear. This CDR3 is 15 amino acids long. Germline V CDR1 and CDR2: SGHDT, YYEEEE. This chain's CDR3 is CASSLVRAAEDAQYF. The DNA for the CDR3 is TGTGCCAGCAGCTTGGTAAGAGCCGCCGAAGATGCGCAGTATTTT.

About this clonotype itself: A much larger clone is a single base away; this may be a read error. The V and J genes are TRBV5-6 and TRBJ1-5; 7 nucleotides line up with TRBD1. V was pared by 8 bases and J by 1 base, with 9 bases of the junction left unmatched. Germline values: CDR1 SGHDT, CDR2 YYEEEE. The CDR3 loop spans 15 amino acids. In DNA form, the CDR3 reads TGTGCCAGGAGTGAGAGGGGGCTAAGCAATCAGCCCCAGCATTTT. Its translation is CARSERGLSNQPQHF.

Of note for this clonotype: A single base separates this from a much larger clone, so it may be a read error. This chain uses TRBV20-1 with TRBJ2-2, with D possibly being TRBD1 or TRBD2 (5 bases each). This CDR3 is 13 amino acids long. The germline V gene has CDR1 DFQATT and CDR2 SNEGSKA (reference sequence). CDR3 sequence reads: CSTRGEFTGELFF. The CDR3 region has the DNA TGCAGTACTAGAGGGGAATTCACCGGGGAGCTGTTTTTT.

V usage is TRBV27 and J usage is TRBJ2-7; 9 bases line up with TRBD1. V lost 6 bases, J lost 5 bases, and 11 bases stayed unmatched. Germline V gene sequence: CDR1 MNHEY, CDR2 SMNVEV (reference sequence). This CDR3 is 15 amino acids long. The CDR3 is CASRLNGQGSHEQYF. The CDR3 DNA reads TGTGCCAGCAGACTTAACGGACAGGGGAGCCACGAGCAGTACTTC.

This clonotype has ten or more counts. This sequence joins TRBV29-1 and TRBJ2-2; no clear D. Per germline, CDR1 SQVTM and CDR2 ANQGSEA. With 4 bases removed from V and 5 bases from J, the gap between germline ends came to 8 bases. The CDR3 sequence is 12 residues long. The CDR3 region is CSVVRWTGELFF. The CDR3 DNA follows: TGCAGCGTTGTTAGATGGACCGGGGAGCTGTTTTTT.

The chain couples TRBV5-1 to TRBJ2-1, with D tentatively TRBD1 (6 bases). The CDR3 spans 13 residues. The V and J ends lost 9 bases and 10 bases respectively, with 20 bases between them. Looked up from germline, CDR1 is SGHRS and CDR2 is YFSETQ. This chain's CDR3 is CANTIGGYMEQFF. The CDR3, as DNA: TGCGCCAACACCATAGGGGGTTATATGGAGCAGTTCTTC.

This clonotype was seen ten or more times. The chain uses TRBV5-1 and TRBJ2-7; 9 bases line up with TRBD1. From germline, CDR1 is SGHRS and CDR2 YFSETQ. CDR3 length: 14 residues. The V and J ends lost 3 bases and 5 bases, in that order; junction bases with no gene match: 6. The CDR3 reads CASSSGQGLDEQYF. In DNA form, the CDR3 reads TGCGCCAGCAGCTCGGGACAGGGATTAGACGAGCAGTACTTC.

A remark on this clonotype: A much larger clone lies one base from this, so it may be a read error. The CDR3 region has the DNA TGTGCCAGTAGAACTACCCGGGACAGGGGCCCCGGCAATCAGCCCCAGCATTTT. Residues: CASRTTRDRGPGNQPQHF. V is TRBV19 and J is TRBJ1-5; 10 positions agree with TRBD1. CDR1 LNHDA and CDR2 SQIVND come from the germline V gene (reference sequence). The CDR3 length is 18 residues. The V gene end was trimmed by 6 bases and the J gene end by 2 bases; junction bases not matched to a gene: 13.

On this clonotype itself: This may come from a read error, since a much larger clone is one base off. V gene TRBV12-3 or TRBV12-4 combines with J gene TRBJ2-5, with a possible D match to TRBD2 (5 bases). The ends were cut back, 4 bases at V and 4 bases at J, with 10 bases in the middle. The CDR3 runs to 13 residues. CDR3 nucleotide sequence: TGTGCCAGCAGTTCCGGCGAGGGAGAGACCCAGTACTTC. Its translation is CASSSGEGETQYF.

This rearrangement joins TRBV27 to TRBJ1-3; D gene uncertain. Trimming cost V 0 bases and J 0 bases, with 9 bases left between them. CDR1 is MNHEY and CDR2 is SMNVEV in the germline V gene (reference sequence). This CDR3 is built from 16 residues. For the CDR3, the DNA is TGTGCCAGCAGTTTATCGGGCGGAAGCTCTGGAAACACCATATATTTT. Translating gives CASSLSGGSSGNTIYF.

In its sample, this clonotype was seen many times. The chain recombines TRBV6-5 with TRBJ2-7, with 8 nucleotides matching TRBD1. Germline V gene sequence: CDR1 MNHEY, CDR2 SVGAGI. The CDR3 has 15 residues. Unmatched junction bases numbered 6, after V lost 2 bases and J lost 3 bases. In DNA form, the CDR3 reads TGTGCCAGCAGTTACCCAACAGACAGGGGCTACGAGCAGTACTTC. Translated: CASSYPTDRGYEQYF.